One T cell receptor (beta chain) is described in this entry. This table comes from immunoSEQ multiplex PCR, and its TCRdb copy is limited to in-frame clones, with some not included. Among 55,000 to 95,000 clones listed, about four fifths were seen once. The data originate from a study of blood T cell repertoires in COVID-19. CDR1 is SGHTA, CDR2 FQGTGA, per germline. V shed 1 base, J shed 5 bases, and the junction held 6 bases outside the gene matches. This CDR3 contains 15 residues. The sample was peripheral blood. The clonotype originates from a woman aged 70 to 79 with acute or convalescent COVID-19. The rearrangement joins TRBV7-3 to TRBJ2-5, with TRBD2 identical over 8 bases. The CDR3 reads CASSLKGGRWETQYF. The CDR3 nucleotides are TGTGCCAGCAGCTTAAAAGGCGGGAGGTGGGAGACCCAGTACTTC.